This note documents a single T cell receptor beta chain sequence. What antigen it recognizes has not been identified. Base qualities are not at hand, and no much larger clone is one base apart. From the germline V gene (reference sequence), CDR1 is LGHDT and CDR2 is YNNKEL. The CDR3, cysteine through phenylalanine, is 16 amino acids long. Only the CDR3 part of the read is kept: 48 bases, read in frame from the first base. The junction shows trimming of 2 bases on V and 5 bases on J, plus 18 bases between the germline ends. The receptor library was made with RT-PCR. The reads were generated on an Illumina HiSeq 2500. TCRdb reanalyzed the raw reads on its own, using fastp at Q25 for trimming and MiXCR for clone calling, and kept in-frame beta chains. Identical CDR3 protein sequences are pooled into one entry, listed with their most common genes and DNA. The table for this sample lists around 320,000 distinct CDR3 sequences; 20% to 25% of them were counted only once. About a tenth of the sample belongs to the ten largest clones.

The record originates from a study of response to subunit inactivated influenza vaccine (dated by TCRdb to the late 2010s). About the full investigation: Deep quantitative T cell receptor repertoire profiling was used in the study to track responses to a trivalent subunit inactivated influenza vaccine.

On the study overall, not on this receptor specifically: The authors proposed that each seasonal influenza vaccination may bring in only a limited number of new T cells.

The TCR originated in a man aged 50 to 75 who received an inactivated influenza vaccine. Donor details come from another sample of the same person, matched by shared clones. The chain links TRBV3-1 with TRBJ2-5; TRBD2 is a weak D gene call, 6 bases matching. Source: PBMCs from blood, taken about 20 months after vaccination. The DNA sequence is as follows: TGTGCCAGCAGCCAAAACCTAATCGGGAGCGGGGAGACCCAGTACTTC. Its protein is CASSQNLIGSGETQYF.